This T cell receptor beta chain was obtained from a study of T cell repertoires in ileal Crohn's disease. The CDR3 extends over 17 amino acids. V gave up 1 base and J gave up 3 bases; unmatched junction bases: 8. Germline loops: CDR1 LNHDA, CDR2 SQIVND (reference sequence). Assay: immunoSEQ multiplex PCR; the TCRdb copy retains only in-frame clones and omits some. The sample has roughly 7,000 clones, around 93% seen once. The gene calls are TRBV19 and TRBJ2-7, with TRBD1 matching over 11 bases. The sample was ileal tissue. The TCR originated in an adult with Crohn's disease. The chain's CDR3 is CASSIGPGQGGFYEQYF. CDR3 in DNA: TGTGCCAGTAGTATAGGGCCGGGACAGGGGGGCTTCTACGAGCAGTACTTC.